A single sample gave rise to the 23 T cell receptor beta chains below, sequenced in a study of beta chain features in type 1 diabetes. Reverse transcribing all isolated RNA meant expressed TCRB transcripts were sequenced. TCRdb's copy holds only in-frame clones and misses some; the assay was immunoSEQ multiplex PCR. This sample has 450,000 or so clones, with about an eighth found just once. Sequenced sample: naive CD4+ T cells from blood. The receptors come from a woman aged 18-29 years in good health.

There are a few counts of this clone. The chain joins TRBV7-9 to TRBJ2-1, with D tentatively TRBD2 (6 bases). CDR1 is SEHNR and CDR2 is FQNEAQ in the germline V gene (reference sequence). V lost 5 bases, J lost 10 bases, and 24 bases lay in between. This CDR3 is 16 amino acids long. CDR3 protein: CASSADIREPRREQFF. DNA of the CDR3: TGTGCCAGCAGCGCAGACATCCGGGAGCCGCGCAGGGAGCAGTTCTTC.

This clone was picked up a small number of times. J is TRBJ2-7 and V is TRBV21-1; no DNA check was done on the table's D call, TRBD1. TRBV21-1 is designated a pseudogene. The CDR3 has 15 residues. DNA of the CDR3: TGTGCCAGCAGCAAAGGACTTGACAGGGGGAACGAGCAGTACGTC. This gives the protein CASSKGLDRGNEQYV.

The chain carries TRBV29-1 and TRBJ2-5, with D possibly being TRBD2 (5 bases). Germline V gene sequence: CDR1 SQVTM, CDR2 ANQGSEA. The CDR3 has 15 residues. V was cut by 4 bases and J by 2 bases, with 17 bases left in between. In DNA form, the CDR3 reads TGCAGCGTTGTTCCGCGTATCGGGGATCAAGAGACCCAGTACTTC. It yields the protein CSVVPRIGDQETQYF. Full variable domain (rest looked up from reference TRBV29-1 and TRBJ2-5): SAVISQKPSRDICQRGTSLTIQCQVDSQVTMMFWYRQQPGQSLTLIATANQGSEATYESGFVIDKFPISRPNLTFSTLTVSNMSPEDSSIYLCSVVPRIGDQETQYFGPGTRLLVL.

The sample holds a few counts of this clone. V and J are TRBV14 and TRBJ2-5; D is possibly TRBD1 (5 bases). The CDR3 is 16 residues long. Trimming took 0 bases from V and 4 from J, leaving 15 bases between them. In germline, CDR1 is SGHDN, CDR2 FVKESK. DNA of the CDR3: TGTGCCAGCAGCCAAGAATATTCCAACAGGAGAGAGACCCAGTACTTC. Amino acids: CASSQEYSNRRETQYF. The full variable domain, in which reference TRBV14 and TRBJ2-5 provide the parts outside the CDR3, is EAGVTQFPSHSVIEKGQTVTLRCDPISGHDNLYWYRRVMGKEIKFLLHFVKESKQDESGMPNNRFLAERTGGTYSTLKVQPAELEDSGVYFCASSQEYSNRRETQYFGPGTRLLVL.

The rearrangement links TRBV7-2 to TRBJ2-7, with D possibly matching TRBD1 (5 bases). The length of the CDR3 is 14 residues. V was trimmed by 5 bases and J by 8 bases, leaving 19 bases between them. Germline-derived CDR1 and CDR2 are SGHTA and FQGNSA. The chain's CDR3 is CASSPEATALKQYF. The CDR3 nucleotides are TGTGCCAGCAGCCCAGAGGCGACAGCCTTAAAGCAGTACTTC.

V is TRBV4-3 and J is TRBJ2-4; 7 bases agree with TRBD2. The CDR3 loop spans 15 amino acids. V trimming: 1 base; J trimming: 3 bases; junction bases outside the gene matches: 3. Germline CDR1 LGHNA, CDR2 YSLEER. The CDR3 bases are TGCGCCAGCAGCCAAGGCGGCGGGAGCAAAAACATTCAGTACTTC. It yields the protein CASSQGGGSKNIQYF.

In its sample, this clone was seen a few times. V and J are TRBV7-2 and TRBJ2-1; D call uncertain. Looked up from germline, CDR1 is SGHTA and CDR2 is FQGNSA. V lost 2 bases to trimming and J lost 7 bases, with 12 bases between them. The CDR3 is 14 residues long. The CDR3 reads CASSLSTARNEQFF. The DNA for the CDR3 is TGTGCCAGCAGCTTAAGCACAGCCAGGAATGAGCAGTTCTTC.

In this sample, this clone turned up a few times. The chain recombines TRBV18 with TRBJ2-7, with a tentative D call TRBD1 (5 bases). Germline V gene data show CDR1 as KGHSH and CDR2 as LQKENI. V lost 4 bases, J lost 3 bases, and 10 bases lay in between. This CDR3 region has 13 residues. The CDR3 loop is CASSLSGIYEQYF. The CDR3 DNA is TGTGCCAGCTCACTCTCAGGGATCTACGAGCAGTACTTC.

This clone was counted a few times. The chain links TRBV29-1 to TRBJ2-4; D might be TRBD1 (6 bases). The CDR3 sequence is 13 residues long. V lost 3 bases and J 5 bases, leaving 11 bases between the germline ends. Germline values: CDR1 SQVTM, CDR2 ANQGSEA. The chain's CDR3 is CSVDFRGENIQYF. In DNA form, the CDR3 reads TGCAGCGTTGATTTCAGGGGCGAAAACATTCAGTACTTC.

The chain couples TRBV7-2 to TRBJ2-3, with D maybe TRBD2 (5 bases). This CDR3 contains 16 residues. Trimming shortened V by 1 base and J by 3 bases, and 14 bases separated the two germline ends. Germline lookup yields CDR1 SGHTA and CDR2 FQGNSA. As DNA, the CDR3 is TGTGCCAGCAGCTTAGACGCAGCGGTCTCTACAGATACGCAGTATTTT. Translation gives CASSLDAAVSTDTQYF.

The genes are TRBV5-1 and TRBJ2-7; TRBD1 is a possible D gene (5 bases). V lost 1 base, J lost 3 bases, and 5 bases lay in between. Germline V gene data show CDR1 as SGHRS and CDR2 as YFSETQ. This CDR3 is 12 amino acids long. CDR3 DNA sequence: TGCGCCAGCAGCTTGAGGGGCTACGAGCAGTACTTC. Its translation: CASSLRGYEQYF.

There are a few counts of this clone. The genes are TRBV7-9 and TRBJ1-1; D uncertain. The ends were cut back, 3 bases at V and 0 bases at J, with 11 bases in the middle. This CDR3 is 15 amino acids long. Germline-derived CDR1 and CDR2 are SEHNR and FQNEAQ (reference sequence). DNA for the CDR3: TGTGCCAGCAGCTTGGTGGAGCTCATGAACACTGAAGCTTTCTTT. This encodes CASSLVELMNTEAFF. Combining the CDR3 with reference TRBV7-9 and TRBJ1-1 gives the whole variable domain DTGVSQNPRHKITKRGQNVTFRCDPISEHNRLYWYRQTLGQGPEFLTYFQNEAQLEKSRLLSDRFSAERPKGSFSTLEIQRTEQGDSAMYLCASSLVELMNTEAFFGQGTRLTVV.

This clone was picked up a small number of times. CDR3 sequence: CASSLAGSYEQYV. The CDR3 DNA is TGTGCCAGCAGCTTAGCCGGTTCCTACGAGCAGTACGTC. The chain recombines TRBV7-2 with TRBJ2-7; D unresolved. The CDR3 runs 13 residues. CDR1 and CDR2 (germline): SGHTA, FQGNSA. V lost 0 bases and J 1 base, leaving 4 bases between the germline ends.

J is TRBJ2-7 and V is TRBV28; no clear D. CDR3 length: 12 amino acids. V lost 6 bases, J lost 2 bases, and 8 bases lay in between. CDR1 MDHEN and CDR2 SYDVKM come from the germline V gene. This chain's CDR3 is CASRNLTYEQYV. The CDR3 DNA follows: TGTGCCAGCAGAAACCTGACCTACGAGCAGTACGTC.

This clone was observed a handful of times. The chain links TRBV7-9 to TRBJ2-1; D is unresolved. This CDR3 contains 12 residues. Trimming took off 2 bases at V and 4 bases at J, with 3 bases between the two ends. Germline V gene sequence: CDR1 SEHNR, CDR2 FQNEAQ (reference sequence). DNA of the CDR3: TGTGCCAGCAGCTTACTATACAATGAGCAGTTCTTC. It encodes CASSLLYNEQFF. Full variable domain (outside the CDR3, taken from reference TRBV7-9 and TRBJ2-1): DTGVSQNPRHKITKRGQNVTFRCDPISEHNRLYWYRQTLGQGPEFLTYFQNEAQLEKSRLLSDRFSAERPKGSFSTLEIQRTEQGDSAMYLCASSLLYNEQFFGPGTRLTVL.

The CDR3 DNA is TGTGCCAGCTCGTGGCTCTTCACAGATACGCAGTATTTT. It codes for CASSWLFTDTQYF. The chain is built from TRBV18 and TRBJ2-3, with D unclear. The CDR3 contains 13 residues. Germline assignment: CDR1 KGHSH and CDR2 LQKENI. V shed 6 bases and J shed 2 bases, with 9 bases lying between them.

The V and J genes are TRBV29-1 and TRBJ1-1; TRBD1 agrees at 7 bases. Germline lookup yields CDR1 SQVTM and CDR2 ANQGSEA. CDR3 length: 13 residues. Losses at the gene ends were 6 bases for V and 0 bases for J; bases not matched to a gene: 4. CDR3: CSVGDRVNTEAFF. The CDR3 DNA is TGCAGCGTCGGAGACAGGGTGAACACTGAAGCTTTCTTT.

The rearrangement joins TRBV2 to TRBJ1-1, with 8 positions matching TRBD1. Per germline, CDR1 SNHLY and CDR2 FYNNEI. The CDR3 loop spans 14 amino acids. V dropped 8 bases and J dropped 5; count of bases not matched to a gene: 10. As DNA, the CDR3 is TGTGCCAGCGGGGGCTGGACAGGGCGGACTGAAGCTTTCTTT. This sequence encodes CASGGWTGRTEAFF.

This clone came up a few times. The V gene is TRBV4-2, the J gene TRBJ1-2; 7 bases agree with TRBD1. After removal of 6 bases from V and 5 bases from J, the junction contained 12 bases not matched to a gene. This CDR3 is built from 15 residues. Germline-derived CDR1 and CDR2 are LGHNA and YNFKEQ. CDR3 residues: CASRKSGQLRYGYTF. The CDR3 nucleotides are TGTGCCAGCAGAAAATCGGGACAGCTACGTTATGGCTACACCTTC.

This clone was detected only a few times. The chain uses TRBV7-8 and TRBJ2-5, with D hard to call. Germline-derived CDR1 and CDR2 are SGHVS and FQNEAQ. V lost 1 base to trimming and J lost 4 bases, with 7 bases between them. CDR3 length equals 13 residues. The CDR3, as DNA: TGTGCCAGCAGCTTAGAATTTCGAGAGACCCAGTACTTC. As protein: CASSLEFRETQYF.

The chain's CDR3 is CSRRRTGGSNQPQHF. DNA of the CDR3: TGCAGCCGAAGACGGACAGGGGGAAGCAATCAGCCCCAGCATTTT. The V call is TRBV29-1, the J call TRBJ1-5; 10 bases line up with TRBD1. J was trimmed by 1 base and V by 8 bases; bases with no gene match: 8. This CDR3 is 15 amino acids long. Germline V gene lookup returns CDR1 SQVTM and CDR2 ANQGSEA.

This clone was observed a few times. Other DNA sequences in the same sample also yield this CDR3. This chain uses TRBV18 with TRBJ2-3; no clear D gene. Trimming pared 3 bases from V and 6 bases from J, leaving 4 bases between. There are 11 residues in the CDR3. Germline CDR1 KGHSH, CDR2 LQKENI. The CDR3 is CASSPADTQYF. The CDR3 nucleotides are TGTGCCAGCTCACCGGCGGATACGCAGTATTTT. The whole variable domain, remainder taken from reference TRBV18 and TRBJ2-3, is NAGVMQNPRHLVRRRGQEARLRCSPMKGHSHVYWYRQLPEEGLKFMVYLQKENIIDESGMPKERFSAEFPKEGPSILRIQQVVRGDSAAYFCASSPADTQYFGPGTRLTVL.

This clone has more than one count but fewer than ten. This chain connects TRBV7-2 to TRBJ2-3, with D possibly TRBD2 on 6 matching bases. V was shortened by 5 bases and J by 0 bases, with 15 bases between the two germline ends. The germline gives CDR1 SGHTA, CDR2 FQGNSA. The CDR3 has 16 residues. CDR3 DNA sequence: TGTGCCAGCAGCGGTATACGGAGCGGGAGCACAGATACGCAGTATTTT. Its protein product is CASSGIRSGSTDTQYF.